This T cell receptor (beta chain) was recovered during a study of T-cell memory formation after mild COVID-19. A word on this clonotype: Its antigen is as yet unknown.

General study results and limits: Confirmation of SARS-CoV-2 specificity was lacking for second-wave clones peaking day 37.

Each CDR3 protein gets one entry after TCRdb re-called the 5' RACE reads with MiXCR. This sample has 35,000 to 45,000 distinct CDR3 sequences, with 5.5% to 8.5% found just once. Trimming at V came to 5 bases and at J to 7 bases, leaving 7 bases not matched to a gene. The germline V gene encodes CDR1 SGHAT and CDR2 FQNNGV. This CDR3 contains 14 residues. The sequence derives from an adult who had mild COVID-19 (a few samples of this study predate the infection). Cell type and time point are not known. The specimen was PBMCs or a T cell subset sorted from them (not recorded which). The J gene is TRBJ2-1, the V gene TRBV11-2, with 8 nucleotides matching TRBD2. The CDR3 loop reads CASSGISGTNEQFF. The CDR3, as DNA: TGTGCCAGCAGCGGCATTAGCGGGACGAATGAGCAGTTCTTC. Variable domain in full (rest from reference TRBV11-2 and TRBJ2-1): EAGVAQSPRYKIIEKRQSVAFWCNPISGHATLYWYQQILGQGPKLLIQFQNNGVVDDSQLPKDRFSAERLKGVDSTLKIQPAKLEDSAVYLCASSGISGTNEQFFGPGTRLTVL.